This note documents a single TCR beta chain sequence. The antigen remains undetermined. Per the germline V gene, CDR1 is MNHEY and CDR2 is SVGAGI. Trimming removed 6 bases at V and 2 bases at J, with 9 bases between. The CDR3 totals 13 residues. This sample stems from a study of cytomegalovirus exposure and HLA in healthy donors. Study findings and constraints: While the bulk of TCR sequences proved rare, some public TCRs turned up in many donors. Some TCR beta chains (around 180 of them) were listed as cytomegalovirus-associated. The presence/absence work took it that sequencing depth was about the same across donors.

Primers: 60 Vbeta forward and 13 Jbeta reverse. Some clones are missing from TCRdb's copy, which holds only in-frame ones; the method was immunoSEQ multiplex PCR. The repertoire consists of under 200,000 clones, with around 84% occurring once and the leading ten covering 5% to 7.5%. Among the donors, all were healthy bone marrow donors. The source is a man between 45 and 60 years old in good health and CMV-seropositive. Sequencing was carried out using PBMCs. The chain joins TRBV6-5 to TRBJ2-3; D remains unclear. CDR3 region: CASSLIATDTQYF. Written as DNA, the CDR3 is TGTGCCAGCAGCCTAATAGCCACAGATACGCAGTATTTT.